A selection of T cell receptor beta chains follows, all from one sample in a study of radiotherapy plus CTLA-4 blockade in lung cancer. The data were produced by immunoSEQ multiplex PCR, yet TCRdb's version contains in-frame clones alone and is incomplete. The sample holds about 45,000 clones; around 63% are singletons and the top ten take 15% to 20%. Sequenced material: peripheral blood, taken from a patient treated with radiotherapy plus ipilimumab. The receptors come from a human donor with non-small cell lung cancer who had a partial response to radiotherapy plus ipilimumab. Both conserved end residues are part of each CDR3. Fields, in order: D gene, CDR3 length, clone size, J gene, V gene, CDR3 DNA, CDR3 protein. A D gene is named only where the DNA matches it firmly. Clone size is shown for a subset of rows, as once, few, many or a class of expanded clone.

d_gene: TRBD2
len: 14
abundance: .
j_gene: TRBJ2-7
v_gene: TRBV2
CDR3nt: TGTGCCAGCAGTGGGACTAGCGGGAGGAGGGAGCAGTACTTC
CDR3aa: CASSGTSGRREQYF

d_gene: .
len: 15
abundance: few
j_gene: TRBJ1-3
v_gene: TRBV4-1
CDR3nt: TGCGCCAGCAGGCCCGGCCTACCGGGTGGAAACACCATATATTTT
CDR3aa: CASRPGLPGGNTIYF

d_gene: .
len: 13
abundance: .
j_gene: TRBJ2-2
v_gene: TRBV18
CDR3nt: TGTGCCAGCTCACCACAGGGGACCGGGGAGCTGTTTTTT
CDR3aa: CASSPQGTGELFF

d_gene: TRBD1
len: 15
abundance: .
j_gene: TRBJ1-4
v_gene: TRBV18
CDR3nt: TGTGCCAGCTCACCTACGTGGGAAGGGGGCGAAAAACTGTTTTTT
CDR3aa: CASSPTWEGGEKLFF

d_gene: .
len: 13
abundance: .
j_gene: TRBJ1-1
v_gene: TRBV2
CDR3nt: TGTGCCAGCGGGTCACAGGTGAACACTGAAGCTTTCTTT
CDR3aa: CASGSQVNTEAFF

d_gene: TRBD2
len: 13
abundance: .
j_gene: TRBJ2-1
v_gene: TRBV7-9
CDR3nt: TGTGCCAGCAGCTTTGGAAGCGGGAGAGGAGGGTTCTTC
CDR3aa: CASSFGSGRGGFF

d_gene: .
len: 14
abundance: .
j_gene: TRBJ2-3
v_gene: TRBV5-1
CDR3nt: TGCGCCAGCAGCTCCGTCCTCTCGGGGGATACGCAGTATTTT
CDR3aa: CASSSVLSGDTQYF

d_gene: TRBD1
len: 16
abundance: .
j_gene: TRBJ1-6
v_gene: TRBV7-2
CDR3nt: TGTGCCAGCAGCTTAGTTTATTGGGACAGCAATTCACCCCTCCACTTT
CDR3aa: CASSLVYWDSNSPLHF

d_gene: TRBD2
len: 13
abundance: .
j_gene: TRBJ2-7
v_gene: TRBV6-1
CDR3nt: TGTGCCAGCAGTAATAGCGGGGTCTACGAGCAGTACTTC
CDR3aa: CASSNSGVYEQYF

d_gene: TRBD1
len: 12
abundance: .
j_gene: TRBJ2-7
v_gene: TRBV29-1
CDR3nt: TGCAGCGTTGGAGGGACAGTCTACGAGCAGTACTTC
CDR3aa: CSVGGTVYEQYF

d_gene: TRBD1
len: 16
abundance: .
j_gene: TRBJ2-2
v_gene: TRBV7-2
CDR3nt: TGTGCCAGCAGCTTATACCACAGGGGTGGGGCCGGGGAGCTGTTTTTT
CDR3aa: CASSLYHRGGAGELFF

d_gene: TRBD1
len: 17
abundance: .
j_gene: TRBJ1-4
v_gene: TRBV7-9
CDR3nt: TGTGCCAGCAGCTTAGGAAGCCTGGGACAGAACTTCGAAAAACTGTTTTTT
CDR3aa: CASSLGSLGQNFEKLFF

d_gene: .
len: 14
abundance: many
j_gene: TRBJ1-1
v_gene: TRBV5-1
CDR3nt: TGCGCCAGCAGCCCGGGACATCCGAACACTGAAGCTTTCTTT
CDR3aa: CASSPGHPNTEAFF

d_gene: TRBD1
len: 13
abundance: few
j_gene: TRBJ1-5
v_gene: TRBV7-2
CDR3nt: TGTGCCAGCAGCGAACAGGGGTATCAGCCCCAGCATTTT
CDR3aa: CASSEQGYQPQHF

d_gene: .
len: 13
abundance: many
j_gene: TRBJ1-1
v_gene: TRBV10-3
CDR3nt: TGTGCCATCTCGACAGACTTGAACACTGAAGCTTTCTTT
CDR3aa: CAISTDLNTEAFF

d_gene: TRBD1
len: 15
abundance: .
j_gene: TRBJ2-7
v_gene: TRBV19
CDR3nt: TGTGCCAGTAGGATCTCCGGGACAGGGTTCGACGAGCAGTACTTC
CDR3aa: CASRISGTGFDEQYF

d_gene: .
len: 14
abundance: .
j_gene: TRBJ1-5
v_gene: TRBV5-6
CDR3nt: TGTGCCAGCAGCTACCAGGGAAGCAATCAGCCCCAGCATTTT
CDR3aa: CASSYQGSNQPQHF

d_gene: TRBD2
len: 16
abundance: .
j_gene: TRBJ2-1
v_gene: TRBV5-1
CDR3nt: TGCGCCAGCAGCGTACCTAGCGGGAGGGTTTGGAATGAGCAGTTCTTC
CDR3aa: CASSVPSGRVWNEQFF

d_gene: TRBD1
len: 14
abundance: .
j_gene: TRBJ2-3
v_gene: TRBV27
CDR3nt: TGTGCCAGCAGGACAGGGACCTTCACAGATACGCAGTATTTT
CDR3aa: CASRTGTFTDTQYF

d_gene: .
len: 15
abundance: few
j_gene: TRBJ1-5
v_gene: TRBV6-5
CDR3nt: TGTGCCAGCAGGGGGAGGGGACCTGCATATCAGCCCCAGCATTTT
CDR3aa: CASRGRGPAYQPQHF

d_gene: TRBD2
len: 14
abundance: .
j_gene: TRBJ2-5
v_gene: TRBV6-1
CDR3nt: TGTGCCAGCAAGGAGCGGGAGTCGTCAGCGACCCAGTACTTC
CDR3aa: CASKERESSATQYF

d_gene: TRBD1
len: 13
abundance: .
j_gene: TRBJ2-5
v_gene: TRBV18
CDR3nt: TGTGCCAGCTCAGCAGGGGGACAAGAGACCCAGTACTTC
CDR3aa: CASSAGGQETQYF

d_gene: .
len: 14
abundance: .
j_gene: TRBJ2-1
v_gene: TRBV29-1
CDR3nt: TGCAGCGTTGGGTTGGGGGGTGTGGGCAATGAGCAGTTCTTC
CDR3aa: CSVGLGGVGNEQFF

d_gene: TRBD2
len: 17
abundance: .
j_gene: TRBJ2-3
v_gene: TRBV28
CDR3nt: TGTGCCAGCAGTTTGCTAGCGGGGGGGCTCGGCACAGATACGCAGTATTTT
CDR3aa: CASSLLAGGLGTDTQYF

d_gene: .
len: 14
abundance: .
j_gene: TRBJ1-1
v_gene: TRBV5-8
CDR3nt: TGTGCCAGCAGCTTCTGGGCCTTGAACACTGAAGCTTTCTTT
CDR3aa: CASSFWALNTEAFF

d_gene: .
len: 15
abundance: .
j_gene: TRBJ1-1
v_gene: TRBV9
CDR3nt: TGTGCCAGCAGCGTAGGTCACAGGCAGAACACTGAAGCTTTCTTT
CDR3aa: CASSVGHRQNTEAFF

d_gene: .
len: 14
abundance: .
j_gene: TRBJ2-2
v_gene: TRBV5-1
CDR3nt: TGCGCCAGCAGCTTCCAGGGTGACACCGGGGAGCTGTTTTTT
CDR3aa: CASSFQGDTGELFF

d_gene: TRBD2
len: 18
abundance: .
j_gene: TRBJ2-1
v_gene: TRBV27
CDR3nt: TGTGCCAGCCTTAAAAGCGGGTCAAGCGGGAGCTCCTACAATGAGCAGTTCTTC
CDR3aa: CASLKSGSSGSSYNEQFF

d_gene: .
len: 11
abundance: .
j_gene: TRBJ2-2
v_gene: TRBV25-1
CDR3nt: TGTGCCTGCGGTAACACCGGGGAGCTGTTTTTT
CDR3aa: CACGNTGELFF

d_gene: .
len: 15
abundance: .
j_gene: TRBJ2-7
v_gene: TRBV5-6
CDR3nt: TGTGCCAGCAGCTTAAGGGACTGGGGCGGCTACGAGCAGTACTTC
CDR3aa: CASSLRDWGGYEQYF

d_gene: TRBD2
len: 15
abundance: few
j_gene: TRBJ2-7
v_gene: TRBV18
CDR3nt: TGTGCCAGCTCACCAGGGACTAGCGGGTTCGACGAGCAGTACTTC
CDR3aa: CASSPGTSGFDEQYF

d_gene: .
len: 14
abundance: few
j_gene: TRBJ2-1
v_gene: TRBV27
CDR3nt: TGTGCCACGACATCCGGGGGGCCTTACAATGAGCAGTTCTTC
CDR3aa: CATTSGGPYNEQFF

d_gene: TRBD2
len: 14
abundance: .
j_gene: TRBJ2-5
v_gene: TRBV5-1
CDR3nt: TGCGCCAGCAGCCTAGGGACTAGCGAAGAGACCCAGTACTTC
CDR3aa: CASSLGTSEETQYF

d_gene: .
len: 18
abundance: .
j_gene: TRBJ1-3
v_gene: TRBV4-3
CDR3nt: TGCGCCAGCAGCCAAGATGGGCCAGAAGCCTACTCTGGAAACACCATATATTTT
CDR3aa: CASSQDGPEAYSGNTIYF

d_gene: TRBD1
len: 19
abundance: .
j_gene: TRBJ2-3
v_gene: TRBV15
CDR3nt: TGTGCCACCAGCAATGCATTGACCGGGACAGGGGTTTATGGTGGATCGCAGTATTTT
CDR3aa: CATSNALTGTGVYGGSQYF

d_gene: .
len: 16
abundance: .
j_gene: TRBJ2-1
v_gene: TRBV11-2
CDR3nt: TGTGCCAGCAGGGTGGGTCTCGGCCTAGAATACAATGAGCAGTTCTTC
CDR3aa: CASRVGLGLEYNEQFF

d_gene: .
len: 18
abundance: .
j_gene: TRBJ2-3
v_gene: TRBV5-6
CDR3nt: TGTGCCAGCAGCTTTTTCGGACAGCACTTTACTAGCACAGATACGCAGTATTTT
CDR3aa: CASSFFGQHFTSTDTQYF

d_gene: TRBD2
len: 18
abundance: .
j_gene: TRBJ2-7
v_gene: TRBV7-6
CDR3nt: TGTGCCAGCAGCACGCCACCGGGACTAGCGGGGGGGGCCTACGAGCAGTACTTC
CDR3aa: CASSTPPGLAGGAYEQYF

d_gene: TRBD1
len: 16
abundance: .
j_gene: TRBJ1-1
v_gene: TRBV2
CDR3nt: TGTGCCAGCAGTGCAGACAGGGTGGCGGTGAACACTGAAGCTTTCTTT
CDR3aa: CASSADRVAVNTEAFF

d_gene: TRBD2
len: 16
abundance: .
j_gene: TRBJ2-5
v_gene: TRBV5-1
CDR3nt: TGCGCCAGCAGCTTGCCCCCCCGGGAGGTGCAAGAGACCCAGTACTTC
CDR3aa: CASSLPPREVQETQYF

d_gene: .
len: 12
abundance: few
j_gene: TRBJ1-1
v_gene: TRBV10-3
CDR3nt: TGTGCCATCAGTGGGCAGGGCAAAGAAGCTTTCTTT
CDR3aa: CAISGQGKEAFF

d_gene: TRBD2
len: 14
abundance: .
j_gene: TRBJ2-4
v_gene: TRBV6-1
CDR3nt: TGTGCCAGCAGTCCAAGCGGGAGAAAAAACATTCAGTACTTC
CDR3aa: CASSPSGRKNIQYF

d_gene: TRBD2
len: 17
abundance: .
j_gene: TRBJ2-2
v_gene: TRBV4-1
CDR3nt: TGCGCCAGCAGCCAAGAGTTAGCGGGAGGCAACACCGGGGAGCTGTTTTTT
CDR3aa: CASSQELAGGNTGELFF

d_gene: TRBD1
len: 14
abundance: few
j_gene: TRBJ2-7
v_gene: TRBV29-1
CDR3nt: TGCAGCGTTGCGGGACAGCCTCTAGGGAACGAGCAGTACTTC
CDR3aa: CSVAGQPLGNEQYF

d_gene: TRBD1
len: 13
abundance: few
j_gene: TRBJ2-3
v_gene: TRBV30
CDR3nt: TGTGCCTGGAGGACAGGGTTGACAGATACGCAGTATTTT
CDR3aa: CAWRTGLTDTQYF

d_gene: .
len: 13
abundance: once
j_gene: TRBJ2-7
v_gene: TRBV6-1
CDR3nt: TGTGCCAGCAGCACAGGGAGGGACAACGAGCAGTACTTC
CDR3aa: CASSTGRDNEQYF

d_gene: TRBD2
len: 17
abundance: .
j_gene: TRBJ2-3
v_gene: TRBV7-3
CDR3nt: TGTGCCAGCAGCCCCCGTGCGGGGGAACTACCGCCAGATACGCAGTATTTT
CDR3aa: CASSPRAGELPPDTQYF

d_gene: TRBD1
len: 12
abundance: few
j_gene: TRBJ1-1
v_gene: TRBV6-5
CDR3nt: TGTGCCATACAGGGGGCCCTCACTGAAGCTTTCTTT
CDR3aa: CAIQGALTEAFF

d_gene: TRBD1
len: 13
abundance: once
j_gene: TRBJ1-6
v_gene: TRBV30
CDR3nt: TGTGCCTGGAACAGACAGGGTAATTCACCCCTCCACTTT
CDR3aa: CAWNRQGNSPLHF

d_gene: .
len: 14
abundance: .
j_gene: TRBJ2-7
v_gene: TRBV27
CDR3nt: TGTGCCAGCAGTTTAGATAGATCTTACTACGAGCAGTACTTC
CDR3aa: CASSLDRSYYEQYF

d_gene: .
len: 18
abundance: .
j_gene: TRBJ2-6
v_gene: TRBV6-4
CDR3nt: TGTGCCAGCACCATCTCACAGGGTAGCTTTTCTGGGGCCAACGTCCTGACTTTC
CDR3aa: CASTISQGSFSGANVLTF

d_gene: TRBD1
len: 15
abundance: .
j_gene: TRBJ1-2
v_gene: TRBV19
CDR3nt: TGTGCCAGTAGTCGGGACAGGGAGACGAGCTATGGCTACACCTTC
CDR3aa: CASSRDRETSYGYTF

d_gene: .
len: 15
abundance: few
j_gene: TRBJ2-4
v_gene: TRBV6-6
CDR3nt: TGTGCCAGCAGTACGAGGGAGGCGGCCAAAAACATTCAGTACTTC
CDR3aa: CASSTREAAKNIQYF

d_gene: TRBD2
len: 19
abundance: few
j_gene: TRBJ2-4
v_gene: TRBV5-5
CDR3nt: TGTGCCAGCAGCCAAGGAGAGGCTAGCGGGAGCCTAGCCAAAAACATTCAGTACTTC
CDR3aa: CASSQGEASGSLAKNIQYF